This TCR beta chain was sequenced during a study of T-cell memory formation after mild COVID-19. Trimming left V 0 bases short and J 1 base short, with 7 bases between. This CDR3 region has 14 residues. In germline, CDR1 is SGHRS, CDR2 YFSETQ. Whole-study findings and limits: Memory cells collected pre-infection included some clones that later responded, suggesting cross-reactive memory joined.

Turning to this clonotype: Its target is not known.

TCRdb reanalysed the 5' RACE reads using MiXCR and keeps one entry per CDR3 protein. The table includes about 560,000 distinct CDR3 sequences, less than 25% detected once. The TCR originated in an adult woman who had mild COVID-19 (a few samples of this study predate the infection). Cell type and time point are not known. The V gene is TRBV5-1, the J gene TRBJ1-1; possible D gene TRBD1, 5 bases. Sequenced sample: PBMCs or a T cell subset sorted from them (not recorded which). CDR3 region: CASSLGGENTEAFF. The DNA for the CDR3 is TGCGCCAGCAGCTTGGGGGGGGAGAACACTGAAGCTTTCTTT.